Below are 25 T cell receptor beta chains sequenced from a single sample in a study of blood T cell repertoires in COVID-19. Repertoires were generated with immunoSEQ multiplex PCR, while TCRdb's copy carries only in-frame clones and drops some. The sample records tens of thousands of clones, approximately 86% being singletons. Source material: peripheral blood. The receptors shown here come from a woman older than 75 with acute or convalescent COVID-19.

This chain links TRBV28 with TRBJ1-4; D is uncertain. The V gene lost 6 bases and the J gene lost 7 bases, with 12 bases spanning the gap. Germline V gives CDR1 MDHEN, CDR2 SYDVKM. This CDR3 has 13 amino acids. The CDR3 loop is CASRSGGSEKLFF. Here the CDR3 DNA reads TGTGCCAGCAGGAGCGGAGGGAGTGAAAAACTGTTTTTT. Using reference TRBV28 and TRBJ1-4 for the parts outside the CDR3, the full variable domain is DVKVTQSSRYLVKRTGEKVFLECVQDMDHENMFWYRQDPGLGLRLIYFSYDVKMKEKGDIPEGYSVSREKKERFSLILESASTNQTSMYLCASRSGGSEKLFFGSGTQLSVL.

V gene TRBV30 combines with J gene TRBJ1-2; D might be TRBD1 (6 bases). The CDR3 loop spans 13 amino acids. Trimming shortened V by 5 bases and J by 7 bases, and 17 bases separated the two germline ends. Germline lookup yields CDR1 GTSNPN and CDR2 SVGIG (reference sequence). CDR3 nucleotides: TGTGCCTGGGAGGATGAGACAGGATTTGGCTACACCTTC. It is translated as CAWEDETGFGYTF.

The chain has TRBV7-9 and TRBJ1-2, with D possibly TRBD1 on 6 matching bases. CDR3 size: 16 residues. Germline V lookup: CDR1 SEHNR, CDR2 FQNEAQ (reference sequence). V lost 1 base, J lost 6 bases, and 18 bases lay in between. The CDR3 DNA follows: TGTGCCAGCAGCTTAGTAACGGGACACCTGGGGGATGGCTACACCTTC. Its translation: CASSLVTGHLGDGYTF.

The chain is built from TRBV4-2 and TRBJ2-1, with 11 positions matching TRBD2. CDR1 is LGHNA, CDR2 YNFKEQ, per germline. The CDR3 covers 18 residues. Trimming took 0 bases from V and 0 from J; bases not matched to a gene: 4. DNA of the CDR3: TGTGCCAGCAGCCAAGATGGGCTAGCGGGGGGCTCCTACAATGAGCAGTTCTTC. Encoded protein: CASSQDGLAGGSYNEQFF.

The chain uses TRBV2 and TRBJ1-4, with TRBD1 matching over 8 bases. This CDR3 region has 15 residues. The V gene end was trimmed by 7 bases and the J gene end by 13 bases; junction bases not matched to a gene: 17. The germline V gene encodes CDR1 SNHLY and CDR2 FYNNEI. The CDR3 region is CASTEDRVGMSGLFF. CDR3 nucleotides: TGTGCCAGCACTGAGGACAGGGTGGGTATGTCCGGACTGTTTTTT.

This rearrangement joins TRBV5-1 to TRBJ1-4, with TRBD1 identical over 7 bases. V gave up 2 bases and J gave up 6 bases; unmatched junction bases: 10. Germline V gene data show CDR1 as SGHRS and CDR2 as YFSETQ. This CDR3 has 16 residues. Here the CDR3 reads CASSLPSTGTDEKLFF. CDR3 nucleotide sequence: TGCGCCAGCAGCTTACCCTCGACAGGGACGGATGAAAAACTGTTTTTT.

The chain combines TRBV5-4 with TRBJ2-5, with TRBD2 as a possible D gene (7 bases). There are 16 residues in the CDR3. Trimming left V 4 bases short and J 2 bases short, with 18 bases between. Germline lookup yields CDR1 SGHNT and CDR2 YYREEE (reference sequence). The CDR3 region is CASSPQVAGAQETQYF. CDR3 in DNA: TGTGCCAGCAGCCCCCAGGTGGCGGGGGCGCAAGAGACCCAGTACTTC.

This chain connects TRBV19 to TRBJ1-6; unclear D gene. Germline V gives CDR1 LNHDA, CDR2 SQIVND (reference sequence). The CDR3 loop spans 13 amino acids. Trimming removed 10 bases at V and 7 bases at J, with 14 bases between. CDR3 loop: CAIQSGRNSPLHF. The CDR3 bases are TGTGCCATCCAGTCGGGGAGGAATTCACCCCTCCACTTT.

This clone turned up a few times. The chain carries TRBV5-1 and TRBJ1-2; 11 positions agree with TRBD1. Trimming at V came to 4 bases and at J to 7 bases, leaving 6 bases not matched to a gene. The CDR3 is 14 residues long. Germline V CDR1 and CDR2: SGHRS, YFSETQ. The CDR3 DNA reads TGCGCCAGCAGCCCGGGACAGGGGGTTTCTGGCTACACCTTC. This gives the protein CASSPGQGVSGYTF.

The V gene is TRBV27, the J gene TRBJ1-4, with D possibly TRBD1 on 5 matching bases. The length of the CDR3 is 16 residues. In germline, CDR1 is MNHEY, CDR2 SMNVEV (reference sequence). Trimming took off 4 bases at V and 8 bases at J, with 20 bases between the two ends. The CDR3 spells CASSSRQYPLQEKLFF. DNA of the CDR3: TGTGCCAGCAGTTCCCGACAGTACCCCTTACAAGAAAAACTGTTTTTT. Variable domain in full (rest from reference TRBV27 and TRBJ1-4): EAQVTQNPRYLITVTGKKLTVTCSQNMNHEYMSWYRQDPGLGLRQIYYSMNVEVTDKGDVPEGYKVSRKEKRNFPLILESPSPNQTSLYFCASSSRQYPLQEKLFFGSGTQLSVL.

The chain is built from TRBV11-3 and TRBJ2-3, with 15 positions matching TRBD2. V lost 4 bases to trimming and J lost 5 bases; unmatched junction nucleotides: 4. Germline lookup yields CDR1 SGHNT and CDR2 YENEEA. The CDR3 spans 16 residues. CDR3 protein: CASSWTSGGAGDTQYF. The CDR3 nucleotides read TGTGCCAGCAGCTGGACTAGCGGGGGGGCGGGAGATACGCAGTATTTT. The full variable domain, with the rest looked up from reference TRBV11-3 and TRBJ2-3, is EAGVVQSPRYKIIEKKQPVAFWCNPISGHNTLYWYLQNLGQGPELLIRYENEEAVDDSQLPKDRFSAERLKGVDSTLKIQPAELGDSAVYLCASSWTSGGAGDTQYFGPGTRLTVL.

The CDR3 DNA is TGTGCCAGCAGCGGCTTACCCGGGACAGAACAGTTCTTC. As protein: CASSGLPGTEQFF. The rearrangement links TRBV9 to TRBJ2-1; TRBD1 agrees at 7 bases. Germline lookup yields CDR1 SGDLS and CDR2 YYNGEE. The V gene end was trimmed by 3 bases and the J gene end by 13 bases; junction bases not matched to a gene: 10. The CDR3 totals 13 residues. Together with reference TRBV9 and TRBJ2-1, the CDR3 gives the full variable domain: DSGVTQTPKHLITATGQRVTLRCSPRSGDLSVYWYQQSLDQGLQFLIQYYNGEERAKGNILERFSAQQFPDLHSELNLSSLELGDSALYFCASSGLPGTEQFFGPGTRLTVL.

CDR3 region: CASSWQDSYNEQFF. CDR3 bases: TGTGCCAGCTCCTGGCAGGACTCCTACAATGAGCAGTTCTTC. The V call is TRBV18, the J call TRBJ2-1, with D hard to call. This CDR3 spans 14 amino acids. CDR1 KGHSH and CDR2 LQKENI come from the germline V gene. Trimming shortened V by 6 bases and J by 0 bases, and 9 bases separated the two germline ends.

V gene TRBV23-1 combines with J gene TRBJ1-2, with a weak D call TRBD1 (6 bases). TRBV23-1 is sorted into the ORF group, with uncertain function. This CDR3 spans 16 amino acids. Between the trimmed V and J ends, which lost 1 base and 7 bases, there was a span of 19 bases. The CDR3 reads CASSQFRAGAAVGYTF. The DNA of the CDR3 is TGCGCCAGCAGTCAATTCCGGGCAGGGGCGGCGGTTGGCTACACCTTC.

The gene calls are TRBV3-1 (or the pseudogene TRBV3-2) and TRBJ1-4; no clear D. Germline V gene lookup returns CDR1 LGHDT and CDR2 YNNKEL (reference sequence). CDR3 size: 14 residues. With 0 bases removed from V and 7 bases from J, the gap between germline ends came to 9 bases. The CDR3 region has the DNA TGTGCCAGCAGCCAAGAACGAGGGTTTGAAAAACTGTTTTTT. It translates to CASSQERGFEKLFF.

V usage is TRBV3-1 (or the pseudogene TRBV3-2) and J usage is TRBJ2-5; D might be TRBD2 (5 bases). Germline lookup yields CDR1 LGHDT and CDR2 YNNKEL (reference sequence). Trimming left V 5 bases short and J 5 bases short, with 15 bases between. The CDR3 sequence is 14 residues long. The CDR3 DNA reads as TGTGCCAGCAGCAGAAACAGCGGTCCGGAGACCCAGTACTTC. Translation: CASSRNSGPETQYF.

In this sample, this clone turned up once. The chain carries TRBV21-1 and TRBJ2-7; the table assigns TRBD1, which was not confirmed against the DNA. TRBV21-1 is given as a pseudogene. This CDR3 region has 13 residues. The CDR3 nucleotides read TGTGCCAGCAGCCGGACAGGGTTCTACGAGCAGTACTTC. Residues: CASSRTGFYEQYF.

The rearrangement uses TRBV9 and TRBJ2-2; possibly TRBD1 for D (5 bases). The CDR3 length is 13 residues. CDR1 and CDR2 (germline): SGDLS, YYNGEE. With 0 bases removed from V and 5 bases from J, the gap between germline ends came to 5 bases. As DNA, the CDR3 is TGTGCCAGCAGCGTAGAGGGGACCGGGGAGCTGTTTTTT. This gives the protein CASSVEGTGELFF.

The chain has TRBV6-5 and TRBJ2-7; 10 bases are shared with TRBD1. V dropped 10 bases and J dropped 4; count of bases not matched to a gene: 10. Germline lookup yields CDR1 MNHEY and CDR2 SVGAGI. The CDR3 runs 14 residues. CDR3 sequence: CATSRQGASYEQYF. The DNA for the CDR3 is TGTGCCACCTCTCGACAGGGGGCGAGTTACGAGCAGTACTTC.

The chain uses TRBV29-1 and TRBJ1-2, with D possibly TRBD1 on 6 matching bases. The CDR3 loop spans 17 amino acids. Germline V lookup: CDR1 SQVTM, CDR2 ANQGSEA. V lost 2 bases and J lost 4, with 23 bases in between. CDR3 loop: CSVERWDTNLGSYGYTF. The DNA of the CDR3 is TGCAGCGTTGAACGATGGGACACGAACCTGGGGTCCTATGGCTACACCTTC.

The chain links TRBV5-1 to TRBJ2-7, with TRBD1 matching 7 bases. The CDR3 runs 17 residues. V lost 4 bases and J lost 0; bases outside the gene matches: 13. CDR1 is SGHRS, CDR2 YFSETQ, per germline. The CDR3 region has the DNA TGCGCCAGCAGCCCCCAGGGGGAGCGAGGGGGCTCCTACGAGCAGTACTTC. Translating gives CASSPQGERGGSYEQYF.

The chain is built from TRBV9 and TRBJ1-2, with D unclear. Looked up from germline, CDR1 is SGDLS and CDR2 is YYNGEE. The V end was cut by 4 bases, the J end by 0 bases, with 19 bases between. This CDR3 is 17 amino acids long. CDR3 coding DNA: TGTGCCAGCAGCTCCGCCCCAAGAGGGAACGCTAACTATGGCTACACCTTC. Translation: CASSSAPRGNANYGYTF.

The CDR3: CASSRTTGENYGYTF. CDR3 nucleotides: TGTGCCAGCTCACGAACGACAGGGGAGAACTATGGCTACACCTTC. This chain uses TRBV18 with TRBJ1-2; 8 bases align to TRBD1. V was pared by 4 bases and J by 2 bases, with 6 bases of the junction left unmatched. CDR3 length: 15 residues. The V gene's germline CDR1 is KGHSH and CDR2 LQKENI.

This chain connects TRBV9 to TRBJ2-7; 8 nucleotides line up with TRBD1. Germline trimming cut 3 bases from V and 6 bases from J; bases unmatched to any gene: 5. The CDR3 contains 13 residues. Germline CDR1 is SGDLS and CDR2 is YYNGEE. CDR3: CASSAGQVSEQYF. The CDR3 DNA sequence: TGTGCCAGCAGCGCGGGACAGGTGAGCGAGCAGTACTTC.

V usage is TRBV7-2 and J usage is TRBJ1-2; TRBD1 is a possible D gene (6 bases). Trimming removed 3 bases from V and 6 bases from J, with 14 bases in between. Germline V gene sequence: CDR1 SGHTA, CDR2 FQGNSA. This CDR3 spans 14 amino acids. CDR3 amino acids: CASSLTLQGNGYTF. CDR3 nucleotide sequence: TGTGCCAGCAGCTTGACACTCCAGGGGAATGGCTACACCTTC. Full variable domain (rest looked up from reference TRBV7-2 and TRBJ1-2): GAGVSQSPSNKVTEKGKDVELRCDPISGHTALYWYRQSLGQGLEFLIYFQGNSAPDKSGLPSDRFSAERTGGSVSTLTIQRTQQEDSAVYLCASSLTLQGNGYTFGSGTRLTVV.